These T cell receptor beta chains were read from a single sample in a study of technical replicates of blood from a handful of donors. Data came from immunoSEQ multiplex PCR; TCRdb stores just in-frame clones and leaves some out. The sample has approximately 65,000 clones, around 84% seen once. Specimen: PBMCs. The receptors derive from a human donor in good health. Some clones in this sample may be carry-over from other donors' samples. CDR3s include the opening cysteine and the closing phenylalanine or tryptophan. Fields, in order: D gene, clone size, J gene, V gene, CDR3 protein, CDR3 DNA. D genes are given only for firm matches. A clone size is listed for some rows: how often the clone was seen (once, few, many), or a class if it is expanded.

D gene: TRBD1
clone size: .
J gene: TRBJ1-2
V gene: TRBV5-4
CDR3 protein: CASSTGQGAYIGGYTF
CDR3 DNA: TGTGCCAGCAGCACCGGACAGGGGGCGTATATAGGTGGCTACACCTTC

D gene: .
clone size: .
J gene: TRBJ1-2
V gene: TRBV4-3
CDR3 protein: CASSQDNQGSRGYTF
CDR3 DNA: TGCGCCAGCAGCCAAGATAATCAGGGGTCGCGTGGCTACACCTTC

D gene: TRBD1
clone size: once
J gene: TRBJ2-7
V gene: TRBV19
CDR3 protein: CASSIGQGAYEQYF
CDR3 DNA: TGTGCCAGTAGTATCGGTCAGGGGGCCTACGAGCAGTACTTC

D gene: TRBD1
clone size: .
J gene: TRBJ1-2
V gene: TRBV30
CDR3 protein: CAWTLHRGYGYTF
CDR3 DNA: TGTGCCTGGACATTGCACAGGGGCTATGGCTACACCTTC

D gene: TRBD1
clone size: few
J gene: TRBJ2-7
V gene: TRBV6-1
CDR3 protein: CASSLTGWAYEQYF
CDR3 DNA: TGTGCCAGCAGTCTGACAGGGTGGGCCTACGAGCAGTACTTC

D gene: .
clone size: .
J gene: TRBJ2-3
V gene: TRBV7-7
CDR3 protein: CASSLGTPTDTQYF
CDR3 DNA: TGTGCCAGCAGCTTGGGGACACCCACAGATACGCAGTATTTT

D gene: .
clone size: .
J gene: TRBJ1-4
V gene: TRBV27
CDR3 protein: CASSPRGSTNEKLFF
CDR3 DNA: TGTGCCAGCAGCCCCCGCGGGTCAACTAATGAAAAACTGTTTTTT

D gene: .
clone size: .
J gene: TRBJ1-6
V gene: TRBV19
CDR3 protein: CASSGDGGYANSPLHF
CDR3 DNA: TGTGCCAGTAGTGGGGACGGAGGGTACGCGAATTCACCCCTCCACTTT

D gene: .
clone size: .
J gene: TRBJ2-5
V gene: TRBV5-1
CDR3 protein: CASSLEGRGAKETQYF
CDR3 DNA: TGCGCCAGCAGCTTGGAGGGTCGGGGGGCAAAAGAGACCCAGTACTTC

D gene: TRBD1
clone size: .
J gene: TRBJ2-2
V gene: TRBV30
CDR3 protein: CAWIRGTGSTGELFF
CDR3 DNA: TGTGCCTGGATCCGAGGGACAGGGAGTACCGGGGAGCTGTTTTTT

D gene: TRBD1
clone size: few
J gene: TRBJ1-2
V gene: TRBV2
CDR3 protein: CASSRGQGNYGYTF
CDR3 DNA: TGTGCCAGCAGTCGCGGACAGGGGAACTATGGCTACACCTTC

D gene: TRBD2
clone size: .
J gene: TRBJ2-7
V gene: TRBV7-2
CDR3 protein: CASRNLAGGIYEQYF
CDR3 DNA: TGTGCCAGCAGAAACCTAGCGGGAGGGATCTACGAGCAGTACTTC

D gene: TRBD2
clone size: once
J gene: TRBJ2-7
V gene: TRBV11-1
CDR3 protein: CASSNAGVSGYEQYF
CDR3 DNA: TGTGCCAGCAGCAATGCGGGAGTGTCGGGATACGAGCAGTACTTC

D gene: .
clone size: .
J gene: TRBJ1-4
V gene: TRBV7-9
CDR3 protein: CASSILRGLSDEKLFF
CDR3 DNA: TGTGCCAGCAGTATACTCAGGGGTTTATCGGATGAAAAACTGTTTTTT

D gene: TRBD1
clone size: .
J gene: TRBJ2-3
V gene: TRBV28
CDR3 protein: CASSSPTGFVLDTQYF
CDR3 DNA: TGTGCCAGCAGTTCCCCGACAGGGTTTGTTTTAGATACGCAGTATTTT

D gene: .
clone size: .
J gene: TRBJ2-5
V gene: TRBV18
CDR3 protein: CASSPRELKPQETQYF
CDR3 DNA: TGTGCCAGCTCACCACGGGAGTTAAAGCCCCAAGAGACCCAGTACTTC

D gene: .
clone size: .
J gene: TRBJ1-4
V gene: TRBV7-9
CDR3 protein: CASSFGPTTNEKLFF
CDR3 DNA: TGTGCCAGCAGCTTTGGGCCTACAACTAATGAAAAACTGTTTTTT

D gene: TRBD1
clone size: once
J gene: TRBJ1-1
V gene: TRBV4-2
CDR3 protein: CASSPGQGPNTEAFF
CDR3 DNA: TGTGCCAGCAGCCCCGGACAGGGGCCGAACACTGAAGCTTTCTTT

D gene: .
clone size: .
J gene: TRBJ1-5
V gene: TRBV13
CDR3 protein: CASSLGGAGPQHF
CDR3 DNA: TGTGCCAGCAGCTTAGGAGGGGCCGGGCCCCAGCATTTT

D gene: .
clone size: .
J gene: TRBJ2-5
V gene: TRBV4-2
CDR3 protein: CASSQEGGRETQYF
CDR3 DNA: TGTGCCAGCAGCCAAGAGGGAGGCCGGGAGACCCAGTACTTC

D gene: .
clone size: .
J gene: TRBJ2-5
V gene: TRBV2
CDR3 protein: CASRGGAGETQYF
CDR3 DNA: TGTGCCAGCAGAGGGGGGGCCGGAGAGACCCAGTACTTC

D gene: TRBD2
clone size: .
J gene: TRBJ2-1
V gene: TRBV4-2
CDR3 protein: CASSQTSGTEQFF
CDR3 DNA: TGTGCCAGCAGCCAGACTAGCGGGACGGAGCAGTTCTTC

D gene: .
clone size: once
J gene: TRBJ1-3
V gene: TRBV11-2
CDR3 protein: CASSQSRTAGNTIYF
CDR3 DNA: TGTGCCAGCAGCCAATCCCGGACAGCTGGAAACACCATATATTTT

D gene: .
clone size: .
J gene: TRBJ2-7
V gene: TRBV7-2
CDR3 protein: CASSSPHEYEQYF
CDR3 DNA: TGTGCCAGCAGCTCCCCACACGAATACGAGCAGTACTTC

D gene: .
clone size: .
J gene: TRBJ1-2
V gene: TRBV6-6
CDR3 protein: CASRDSGYGYTF
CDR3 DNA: TGTGCCAGCAGAGACAGCGGGTATGGCTACACCTTC

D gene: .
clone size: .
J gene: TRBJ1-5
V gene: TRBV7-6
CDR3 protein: CASSSTVNSNQPQHF
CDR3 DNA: TGTGCCAGCAGCTCGACAGTGAATAGCAATCAGCCCCAGCATTTT

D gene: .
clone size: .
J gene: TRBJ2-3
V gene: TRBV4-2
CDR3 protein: CASSQDTDTDTQYF
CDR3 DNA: TGTGCCAGCAGCCAAGATACTGACACAGATACGCAGTATTTT

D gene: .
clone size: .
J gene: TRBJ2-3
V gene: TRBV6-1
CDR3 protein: CASSAPDTQYF
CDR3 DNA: TGTGCCAGCAGTGCCCCTGATACGCAGTATTTT

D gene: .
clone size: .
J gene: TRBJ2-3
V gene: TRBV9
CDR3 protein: CASSSPSAVTDTQYF
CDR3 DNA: TGTGCCAGCAGCTCCCCTAGCGCGGTCACAGATACGCAGTATTTT

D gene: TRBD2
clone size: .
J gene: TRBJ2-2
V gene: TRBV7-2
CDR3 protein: CASSLILAGVGTGELFF
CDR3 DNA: TGTGCCAGCAGCTTAATCCTAGCGGGAGTTGGCACCGGGGAGCTGTTTTTT

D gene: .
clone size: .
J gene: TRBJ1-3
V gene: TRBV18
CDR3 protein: CASSPSTQTRNTIYF
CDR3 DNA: TGTGCCAGCTCACCGTCGACCCAAACGAGGAACACCATATATTTT

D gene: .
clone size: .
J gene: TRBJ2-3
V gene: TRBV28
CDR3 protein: CASSQTDTQYF
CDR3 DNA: TGTGCCAGCAGCCAGACAGATACGCAGTATTTT

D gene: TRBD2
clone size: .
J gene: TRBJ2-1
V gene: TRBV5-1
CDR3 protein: CASSLSGGYNEQFF
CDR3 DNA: TGCGCCAGCAGCTTGTCGGGGGGGTACAATGAGCAGTTCTTC

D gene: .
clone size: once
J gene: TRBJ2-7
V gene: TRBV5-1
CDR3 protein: CASSSSSGAYEQYF
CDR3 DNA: TGCGCCAGCAGTTCATCTTCTGGAGCCTACGAGCAGTACTTC

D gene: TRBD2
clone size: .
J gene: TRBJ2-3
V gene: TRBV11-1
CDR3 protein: CATRTSSSTDTQYF
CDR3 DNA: TGTGCCACTCGGACTAGCAGTAGCACAGATACGCAGTATTTT

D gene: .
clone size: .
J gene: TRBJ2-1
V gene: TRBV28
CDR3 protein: CASSLQGSPNEQFF
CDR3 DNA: TGTGCCAGCAGTTTACAGGGTAGTCCGAATGAGCAGTTCTTC

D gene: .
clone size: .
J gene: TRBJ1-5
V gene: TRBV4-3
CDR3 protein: CASSQEAQGSNQPQHF
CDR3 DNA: TGCGCCAGCAGCCAAGAGGCTCAGGGGAGCAATCAGCCCCAGCATTTT

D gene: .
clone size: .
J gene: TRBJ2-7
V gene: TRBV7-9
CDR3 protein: CASSRGGADNEQYF
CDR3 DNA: TGTGCCAGCAGCAGGGGGGGGGCGGATAACGAGCAGTACTTC

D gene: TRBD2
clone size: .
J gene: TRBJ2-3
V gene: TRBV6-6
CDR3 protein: CASSYGGGVADTQYF
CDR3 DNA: TGTGCCAGCAGTTACGGGGGGGGAGTTGCAGATACGCAGTATTTT

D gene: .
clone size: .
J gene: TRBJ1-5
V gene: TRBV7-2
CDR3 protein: CASSPEGGRQPQHF
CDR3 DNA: TGTGCCAGCAGCCCAGAGGGGGGGCGACAGCCCCAGCATTTT

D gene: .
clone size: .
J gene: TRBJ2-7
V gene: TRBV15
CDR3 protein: CATSKNRVYEQYF
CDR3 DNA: TGTGCCACCAGCAAAAACAGGGTCTACGAGCAGTACTTC

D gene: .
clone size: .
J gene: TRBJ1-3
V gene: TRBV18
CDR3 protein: CASSPNAGSGNTIYF
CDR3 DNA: TGTGCCAGCTCACCAAACGCAGGCTCTGGAAACACCATATATTTT

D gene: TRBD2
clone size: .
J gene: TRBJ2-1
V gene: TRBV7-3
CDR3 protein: CASSYRKTSGRSSYNEQFF
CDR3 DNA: TGTGCCAGCAGCTACCGGAAAACTAGCGGGCGTAGCTCCTACAATGAGCAGTTCTTC

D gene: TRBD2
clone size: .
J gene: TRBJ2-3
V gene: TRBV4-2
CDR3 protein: CASSQESGGGTDTQYF
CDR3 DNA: TGTGCCAGCAGCCAGGAGAGCGGGGGGGGTACAGATACGCAGTATTTT

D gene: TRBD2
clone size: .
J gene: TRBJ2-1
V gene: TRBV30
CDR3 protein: CAWSLSGIHNEQFF
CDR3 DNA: TGTGCCTGGAGTCTTAGCGGGATCCACAATGAGCAGTTCTTC

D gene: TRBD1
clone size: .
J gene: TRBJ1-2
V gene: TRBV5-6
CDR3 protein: CASSARQGRVNGYTF
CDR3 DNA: TGTGCCAGCAGCGCGAGACAGGGAAGGGTCAATGGCTACACCTTC

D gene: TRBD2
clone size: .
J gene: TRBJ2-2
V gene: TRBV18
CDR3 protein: CASSPGLASSSGELFF
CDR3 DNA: TGTGCCAGCTCACCAGGACTAGCGAGCTCGAGCGGGGAGCTGTTTTTT

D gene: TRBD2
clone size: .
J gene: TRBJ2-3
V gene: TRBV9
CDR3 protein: CASSPLGVAGVDTQYF
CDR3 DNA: TGTGCCAGCAGCCCCCTGGGGGTAGCGGGGGTGGATACGCAGTATTTT